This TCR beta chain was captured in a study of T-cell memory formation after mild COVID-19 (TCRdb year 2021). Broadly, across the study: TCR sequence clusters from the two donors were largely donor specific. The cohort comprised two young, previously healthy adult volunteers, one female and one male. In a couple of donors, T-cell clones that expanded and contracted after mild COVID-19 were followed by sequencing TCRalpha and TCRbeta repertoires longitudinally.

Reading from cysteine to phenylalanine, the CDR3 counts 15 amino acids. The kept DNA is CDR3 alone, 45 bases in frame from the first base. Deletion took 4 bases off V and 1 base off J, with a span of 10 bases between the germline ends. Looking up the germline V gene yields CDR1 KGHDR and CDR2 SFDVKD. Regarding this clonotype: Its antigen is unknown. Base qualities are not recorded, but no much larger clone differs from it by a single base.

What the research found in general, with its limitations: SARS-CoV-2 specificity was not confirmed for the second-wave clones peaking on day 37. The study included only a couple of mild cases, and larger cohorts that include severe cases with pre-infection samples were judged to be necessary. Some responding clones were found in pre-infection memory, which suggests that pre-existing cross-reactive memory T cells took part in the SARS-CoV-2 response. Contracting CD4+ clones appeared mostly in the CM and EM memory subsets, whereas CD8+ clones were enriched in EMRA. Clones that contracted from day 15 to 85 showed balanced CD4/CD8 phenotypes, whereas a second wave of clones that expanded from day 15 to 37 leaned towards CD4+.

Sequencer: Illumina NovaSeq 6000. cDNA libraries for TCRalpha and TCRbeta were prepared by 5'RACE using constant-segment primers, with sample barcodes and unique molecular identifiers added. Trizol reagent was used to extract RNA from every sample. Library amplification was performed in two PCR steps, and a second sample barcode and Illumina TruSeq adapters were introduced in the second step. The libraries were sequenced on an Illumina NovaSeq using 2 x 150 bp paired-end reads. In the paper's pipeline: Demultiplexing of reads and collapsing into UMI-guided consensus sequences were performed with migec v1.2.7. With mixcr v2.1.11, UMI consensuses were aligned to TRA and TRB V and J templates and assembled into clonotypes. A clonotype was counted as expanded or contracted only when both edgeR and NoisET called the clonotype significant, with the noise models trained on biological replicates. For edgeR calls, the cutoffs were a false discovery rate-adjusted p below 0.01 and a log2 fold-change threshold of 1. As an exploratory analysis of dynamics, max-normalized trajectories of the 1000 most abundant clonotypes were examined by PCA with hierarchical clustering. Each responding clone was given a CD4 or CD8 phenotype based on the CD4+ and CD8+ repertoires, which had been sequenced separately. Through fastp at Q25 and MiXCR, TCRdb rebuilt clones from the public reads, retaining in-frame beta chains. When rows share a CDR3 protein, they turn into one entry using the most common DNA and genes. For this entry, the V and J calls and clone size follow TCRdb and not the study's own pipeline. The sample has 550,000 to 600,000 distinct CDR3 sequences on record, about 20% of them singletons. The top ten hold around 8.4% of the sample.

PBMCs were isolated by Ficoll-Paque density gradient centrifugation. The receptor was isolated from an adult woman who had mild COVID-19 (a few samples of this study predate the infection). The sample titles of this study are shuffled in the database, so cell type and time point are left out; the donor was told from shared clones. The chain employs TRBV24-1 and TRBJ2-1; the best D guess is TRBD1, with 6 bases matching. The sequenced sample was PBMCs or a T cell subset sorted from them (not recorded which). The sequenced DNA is TGTGCCACCAGTGAGGCGGACAGTTCCTACAATGAGCAGTTCTTC. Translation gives CATSEADSSYNEQFF.